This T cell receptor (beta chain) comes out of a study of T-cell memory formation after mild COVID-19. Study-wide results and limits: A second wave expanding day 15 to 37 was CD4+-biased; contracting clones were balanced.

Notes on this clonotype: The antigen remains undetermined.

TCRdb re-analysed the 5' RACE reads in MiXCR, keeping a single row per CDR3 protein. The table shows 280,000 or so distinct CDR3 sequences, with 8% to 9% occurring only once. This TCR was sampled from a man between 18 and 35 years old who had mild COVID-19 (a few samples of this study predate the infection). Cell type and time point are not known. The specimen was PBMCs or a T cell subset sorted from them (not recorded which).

The CDR3 region has the DNA TGCAGTGCTAGAATGCCGGGGATCGGGAATCAGCCCCAGCATTTT. Protein sequence: CSARMPGIGNQPQHF. The chain carries TRBV20-1 and TRBJ1-5, with no clear D. Trimming removed 2 bases from V and 4 bases from J, with 15 bases in between. The CDR3 is 15 residues long. Germline V CDR1 and CDR2: DFQATT, SNEGSKA (reference sequence).